This T cell receptor beta chain was recovered during a study of breast tumors, draining lymph nodes, adjacent tissues (dated by TCRdb to about 2016). Regarding the research as a whole: Breast cancer patients provided tumor, adjacent nontumor tissue and axillary lymph nodes, and the study compared the TCR beta repertoires across these three sources. In human breast cancer, the study set out to assess how tumor, surrounding tissue and draining lymph node repertoires relate to one another and whether T cells might be exchanged between them.

Points the paper makes about the study in general: The data were considered consistent with most tumor T cells being derived from the lymph node and subsequently expanding within tumor tissue. Rather than being directly demonstrated, the conclusion that tumor T cells originate in lymph nodes was presented as consistent with a hypothesis. T-cell repertoire diversity in tumors was found to be lower than in lymph nodes but higher than in nontumor tissue, and preferential V and J gene usage was observed. The similarity between tumor and nontumor tissue repertoires was significantly greater in luminal-like breast cancer than in basal-like breast cancer.

Lymph node samples came from the axillary draining lymph nodes of breast cancer patients. The reads were generated on an Illumina HiSeq 2000. TCR beta chain libraries were generated through multiplex PCR amplification. The amplified TCR beta chain products were analyzed by high-throughput sequencing. The public reads were reprocessed in TCRdb via fastp at Q25 and MiXCR, keeping in-frame beta chains. Entries that share a CDR3 protein sequence are merged under the most common genes and DNA. The sample includes under 150,000 distinct CDR3 sequences, with about 20% observed a single time. Of the sample, roughly 4% is held by the ten largest clones. This clonotype showed up many times. What this receptor recognizes is not known. Qualities for individual bases were not recorded, and no much larger clone is one base off. A distance of 9 bases separates the germline ends of V and J, which lose 2 bases and 5 bases respectively. CDR1 is given as LNHDA and CDR2 as SQIVND, both from the germline V gene (reference sequence). Taken from cysteine to phenylalanine, the CDR3 has 14 residues. Here the CDR3 DNA is all that survives: 42 bases in frame from base 1.

The sequencing sample was made of axillary lymph node tissue. The chain uses TRBV19 and TRBJ1-4, with a weak D call of TRBD1 (6 bases match). The TCR was taken from a female donor with breast cancer. Some clones in this sample may be carry-over from other donors' samples. The nucleotide sequence reads as follows: TGTGCCAGTAGTATACCGGGGGGCAATGAAAAACTGTTTTTT. The resulting protein is CASSIPGGNEKLFF.